This T cell receptor beta chain was retrieved from a study of low-dose radiotherapy and immunotherapy resistance in tumors. About the study: Patients' oral aspirin dose was 300 mg daily across four cycles from cycle 1 day 1.

cDNA synthesis used a TRAV/TRBV-specific primer set for both chains. Using a constant-region primer together with a V-primer adapter, TCRs were subjected to roughly 20 PCR cycles of amplification. TCRdb analysed the reads with MiXCR anew, one entry per CDR3 protein. The table has 80,000 to 95,000 distinct CDR3 sequences, 9.4% seen once; the top ten hold around 0.98%. The V gene end was trimmed by 7 bases and the J gene end by 3 bases; junction bases not matched to a gene: 5. Germline V gives CDR1 SGHRS, CDR2 YFSETQ. The CDR3 totals 14 residues. This clonotype has ten or more counts. Time point specified: before trial treatment. Donors were treated with nivolumab, ipilimumab, aspirin, and low-dose cyclophosphamide and radiotherapy.

The J gene is TRBJ2-3, the V gene TRBV5-1, with 10 bases identical to TRBD2. This TCR came from a male donor with prostate cancer. This sample comprised PBMCs, obtained before treatment. The CDR3 region is CASGRLAGTDTQYF. In nucleotides, the CDR3 is TGCGCCAGCGGCAGACTAGCGGGTACAGATACGCAGTATTTT.